The T cell receptor (beta chain) under discussion was sequenced for a study of shared clonotypes between healthy human individuals. Across the study: Three plates each covered CD4 naive and memory; CD8 naive two, CD8 memory one.

Clones were read by immunoSEQ multiplex PCR, and TCRdb kept only the in-frame ones, dropping some. The sample consists of 1,400,000 or so clones, around 98.5% of them appearing once. Study-wide results and limits: With few donors, the genetic and exposure-history diversity represented was limited. Clonotypes that were shared across a few donors made up roughly 5% of naive CD4 clonotypes. An anticipated effect of sequencing depth on clonotype sharing among donors was recognized.

To note about this clone: Its cognate antigen is unknown.

Germline CDR1 is MNHEY and CDR2 is SVGAGI. This CDR3 has 14 residues. V lost 6 bases and J lost 2; bases outside the gene matches: 4. Sequencing input: naive CD4+ T cells sorted from blood. Stated subset: CD45RA+ positively selected. The receptor's source is a man aged 25 to 45 in good health. This rearrangement joins TRBV6-5 to TRBJ2-7, with TRBD2 matching over 10 bases. CDR3 bases: TGTGCCAGCAGAGAGGGACTAGCGACCTACGAGCAGTACTTC. Its protein product is CASREGLATYEQYF.